This T cell receptor beta chain was sequenced for a study of glioma-infiltrating T cells after dendritic cell vaccination. About the research overall: Autologous tumor lysate-pulsed dendritic cell vaccination was given between about 2003 and 2013.

The primer mix had 60 V beta and 13 J beta primers. Using immunoSEQ multiplex PCR, the repertoire was profiled, and TCRdb retains in-frame clones only, with some absent. Of fewer than 90,000 clones listed, over 80% are singletons. The CDR3 is made up of 16 amino acids. CDR1 is MGHDK, CDR2 SYGVNS, per germline. Unmatched junction bases numbered 6, after V lost 4 bases and J lost 0 bases. Time point given: after dendritic cell vaccination, including at tumor progression/relapse. The chain combines TRBV25-1 with TRBJ1-2; the match to TRBD1 covers 9 bases. Sequencing used blood, obtained after dendritic cell vaccination. The sequence came from a human donor with glioblastoma. The chain's CDR3 is CASSARDRDTNYGYTF. The CDR3 DNA reads TGTGCCAGCAGTGCCCGGGACAGGGATACTAACTATGGCTACACCTTC.